This T cell receptor beta chain emerged from a study of cytomegalovirus exposure and HLA in healthy donors listed by TCRdb under 2017. General notes on the study: In an earlier analysis of fewer than 750 of the donors, 276 Gb of sequence data and approximately 100 million unique TCR beta sequences from 150 million to 200 million T cells were reported. An early release that covered about 640 HLA-typed donors contained approximately 300 gigabases of sequencing data and about 93 million unique TCR sequences. Among the roughly 400 genotyped donors, approximately 77% belonged to the genetic ancestry cluster associated with self-reported Caucasian donors. The study was designed to test whether signatures of past pathogen exposure could be identified by cataloging public T cell receptors. The study used immunosequencing to profile the T cell repertoires of some 600 subjects and linked those repertoires to cytomegalovirus serostatus. In addition to the first cohort of approximately 670 subjects, a separate validation cohort of 100 to 150 different subjects was used. To predict cytomegalovirus infection status, the study combined high-throughput TCR immunosequencing, statistical association of individual TCRs with disease status, and machine learning. To study patterns of TCR occurrence, a later analysis re-analyzed previously published TCR beta repertoires from 500 to 850 donors and added high-resolution HLA genotyping. Rather than drawing on any new phenotypic data, the later analysis identified candidate immune exposures from TCR beta sequences and the way those sequences occurred across donors. An earlier analysis of some 600 of the donors applied high-throughput TCR beta sequencing to assess whether each TCR beta V gene segment acted as functional or pseudogenic. Donor age, sex, ethnicity and CMV serostatus were compiled alongside the repertoire data. A later genetic analysis took genome-wide SNP genotypes for about 65% of the 666 donors and used that subset as a discovery cohort. Every repertoire in the discovery cohort had been generated on one and the same sequencing platform. HLA typing covered class I and class II loci at four-digit resolution. Typing coverage differed by locus: A, B, C, DRB1 and DQB1 were typed in about 620-630 donors, DQA1 in around 500, DPA1 in roughly 590, and DPB1 in 472. Because of strong linkage in the cohort, roughly five DR-DQ haplotypes were treated as single units for association and clustering. Across about 380 genotyped donors of the cohort, an average of about 200,000 unique TCR beta nucleotide sequences per donor were sequenced, and roughly a sixth of those sequences were non-productive. The investigation overall reported the following: A cluster of highly shared sequence variants was judged likely to be a technical artifact of the sequencing pipeline. According to a later analysis, parvovirus B19, influenza, CMV and Epstein-Barr virus appeared linked to several top co-occurrence clusters. The authors suggested that the approach could potentially be extended to other disease states and immunological phenotypes. According to a later genetic analysis, donors in an Asian-associated ancestry cluster had fewer N-insertions in productive TCRs than the roughly 670-donor mean. A further reported finding was that TCR beta sequences accurately predicted the HLA-A and HLA-B alleles for most subjects in the first cohort. Because HLA typing was missing for some donors at each locus, association tests included only the typed subset. The study gave a list of about 160 TCR beta chains associated with cytomegalovirus. The earlier analysis of fewer than 750 of the donors excluded roughly 17 rarely observed V segments, including chromosome 9 orphons, because counts were too low. In an earlier analysis of more than 500 of the donors, most TCR beta V segments appeared in productive rearrangements about 87% or about 30% of the time, broadly matching IMGT annotations. Linkage disequilibrium might explain the correlated functional status among segregating V segments, but an unknown experimental factor could not be excluded. In a later analysis, most CMV-associated TCR beta chains were found to appear HLA-restricted, with HLA associations seemingly driven largely by CMV exposure. CMV serostatus was the only immune exposure information available for the cohort. Specific HLA alleles were associated with 15,000 to 20,000 TCR beta sequences at a false discovery rate of 0.05 in a later analysis. While some public TCRs were present in many individuals, most TCR sequences turned up only very rarely across donors. This cohort had only TCR beta chains sequenced, and the lack of alpha or paired-chain data limited which features could be detected. Roughly uniform sequencing depth across donors was assumed in presence/absence analyses, although this assumption may not hold. In vitro tests confirmed that a few of the cytomegalovirus-associated TCR beta chains recognize cytomegalovirus antigens. Some IMGT-functional V segments, including TRBV6-2 and TRBV6-3, could not be distinguished by the 87-base-pair reads and were therefore excluded. An association between a missense DCLRE1C variant and V-gene and J-gene trimming of TCR beta chains was found in a later genetic analysis and replicated in an independent cohort. Assigning TCR associations to individual alleles was difficult when HLA alleles, especially DR and DQ, strongly co-occurred. According to a later analysis, TCR association rates differed among HLA loci, with DRB1 alleles showing the most associated TCRs and HLA-C alleles showing the fewest. The classifier was reported to diagnose cytomegalovirus status with high specificity and sensitivity in both the original cohort and the validation cohort. Compared with equally common non-associated chains, HLA-associated TCR beta chains in a later analysis were more clonally expanded and had lower generation probabilities.

The cohort comprised some 700 healthy bone marrow donors. At the time of sampling, every cohort member was nominally healthy, though immune exposures that went unrecorded were likely present. The donor tested CMV seropositive, placing the donor among the approximately 310 seropositive members of the cohort. A peripheral blood sample was provided by each donor, and peripheral blood mononuclear cells were used for TCR beta sequencing. The Qiagen DNeasy Blood Extraction Kit was used to extract genomic DNA from the blood cell samples. The library was built by means of the immunoSEQ multiplex PCR assay. For the multiplex PCR, a mixture combining 60 forward primers for TCR Vbeta segments and 13 reverse primers for TCR Jbeta segments was used. The CDR3 region of rearranged TCR beta genes was amplified from genomic DNA by a multiplex PCR assay. On the Illumina HiSeq System, the amplified TCR beta libraries were sequenced as 87-base-pair reads. From the authors' description of their analysis: Across the 500 to 850 repertoires, a later analysis counted 80 million or so unique TCR beta chains, approximately 10 million of which were shared by at least two donors. Raw reads were error-corrected and collapsed into unique sequences with a nearest-neighbor algorithm that merged closely related sequences to remove PCR and sequencing errors. Alignment of CDR3 sequences to IMGT reference sequences was used to assign V, D and J gene segments. For a sequence to be retained, a match of at least six nucleotides to both a V gene segment and a J gene segment was required. Rearrangements were called productive when the CDR3 lacked stop codons and stayed in frame with V and J; all others were non-productive. Following IMGT convention, CDR3 was defined as the stretch from the second conserved V-encoded cysteine up to the conserved J-encoded phenylalanine. Sequences without an unambiguous match to a single V gene segment were excluded from the earlier analysis of a few hundred of the donors. In an earlier analysis of 587 of the donors, V segments were called functional above 56.7% productive rearrangements and were called segregating when the between-donor standard deviation exceeded 5%. A statistical classification framework was built to diagnose cytomegalovirus status from the catalog of TCR beta chain sequences. V and J gene assignment, in a later analysis, came from comparing TCR nucleotide sequences with IMGT/GENE-DB human TR gene sequences. In a later analysis, CDR3 sequences and most-parsimonious VDJ recombination scenarios were assigned using the TCRdist pipeline. A later analysis defined each TCR beta chain by its CDR3 amino acid sequence plus V-gene family, and excluded reads lacking a unique V-gene family. In a later analysis, some 600 highly shared, low-generation-probability nucleotide sequences were removed to address suspected cross-contamination and a sequencing artifact. In a later analysis, a clonal expansion index for each public chain was calculated from normalized within-repertoire ranks of inferred template counts. A later analysis computed generation probabilities with a VDJ recombination model fitted to out-of-frame rearrangements, and checked the results against IGoR. Hypergeometric tests were used in a later analysis to score TCR-TCR, TCR-HLA and TCR-CMV co-occurrence, with a repertoire-size bias correction applied to the TCR pairs. A later analysis estimated false discovery rates by permuting HLA or CMV assignments 20 times. A later analysis grouped co-occurring TCRs with DBSCAN, adding TCRdist sequence similarity when clustering within HLA-allele-positive subsets. Co-occurrence clustering excluded repertoires with fewer than 30,000 or more than 120,000 public chains, plus five with anomalous nucleotide sharing. As stored in TCRdb, this immuneACCESS dataset retains in-frame rearrangements with V and J assigned. A fraction of the clones does not appear; measured against another copy, unresolved V genes explain less than half of the discrepancy, and the remainder lacks a known reason. V and J calls plus clone size are reproduced from that table; the DNA served to infer D and trimming. The sample contains about 71,000 clones, about 70% of them found a single time. The top ten hold roughly 7.2% of the sample.

The V and J ends are trimmed by 2 bases and 5 bases, leaving 12 bases between them. In the germline V gene (reference sequence), CDR1 corresponds to PRHDT and CDR2 to FYEKMQ. The CDR3 runs 14 amino acids, cysteine and phenylalanine included. Of the read, only the CDR3 DNA is kept; its 42 bases are in frame from base 1. This clone was counted between two and nine times. Its antigen is unknown. Base qualities are not at hand, and no much larger clone is one base apart. The material sequenced was PBMCs. The chain was built from TRBV13 and TRBJ1-2, and the D gene may be TRBD1, 5 bases matching. The sequence came from a middle-aged man in good health and CMV-seropositive. The nucleotide sequence reads TGTGCCAGCAGCTTAAGATCGGAGGGGTATGGCTACACCTTC. Translated, it reads CASSLRSEGYGYTF.